The 16 T cell receptor beta chains listed next were all sequenced from one sample in a study of T cells in Graves' hyperthyroidism and ophthalmopathy. From RNA transcripts, TCR beta CDR3 regions were amplified. First-round RT-PCR with HTBI primers amplified the TCR CDR3 region. TCRdb reprocessed the multiplex PCR reads with MiXCR, giving one entry per CDR3 protein. This sample has around 200,000 distinct CDR3 sequences, with approximately 20% found just once. The sample comprised blood. The receptors shown here come from a man between 40 and 49 years old with Graves' hyperthyroidism.

V is TRBV6-1 and J is TRBJ1-2; weak D call: TRBD1 (5 bases). The CDR3 extends over 13 amino acids. V was clipped by 6 bases and J by 2 bases, with 10 bases between them. Per the germline V gene, CDR1 is MNHNS and CDR2 is SASEGT. For the CDR3, the DNA is TGTGCCAGCAGGGTACAGGACAACTATGGCTACACCTTC. Translation gives CASRVQDNYGYTF.

Many counts were recorded for this clonotype. DNA for the CDR3: TGTGCCAGCAGCATACAACAGGAATCCCCAGCTTTCTTT. It codes for CASSIQQESPAFF. The genes are TRBV12-3 or TRBV12-4 and TRBJ1-1; D is perhaps TRBD1 (5 bases). The V and J ends lost 6 bases and 10 bases respectively, with 18 bases between them. The CDR3 sequence is 13 residues long.

This chain connects TRBV20-1 to TRBJ1-3; D might be TRBD1 (6 bases). Trimming removed 3 bases from V and 2 bases from J, with 11 bases in between. The CDR3 runs 14 residues. CDR1 and CDR2 from the germline V gene are DFQATT and SNEGSKA (reference sequence). DNA for the CDR3: TGCAGTGCTAGCAACAGGGAGACTGGAAACACCATATATTTT. Encoded protein: CSASNRETGNTIYF.

This clonotype has at least ten counts. The rearrangement uses TRBV7-6 and TRBJ2-5; 9 positions match TRBD1. V gave up 0 bases and J gave up 6 bases; unmatched junction bases: 5. Per the germline V gene, CDR1 is SGHVS and CDR2 is FNYEAQ. The CDR3 loop spans 15 amino acids. CDR3 sequence (DNA): TGTGCCAGCAGCTTAGCGGGACAGGGTATGAAGACCCAGTACTTC. Translation: CASSLAGQGMKTQYF.

This chain uses TRBV7-2 with TRBJ1-3; D gene ambiguous. CDR1 and CDR2 from the germline V gene are SGHTA and FQGNSA. The V end lost 6 bases, the J end lost 5 bases, and 8 bases lay between the germline ends. The CDR3 spans 12 residues. CDR3 sequence reads: CASSSGRNTIYF. Written as DNA, the CDR3 is TGTGCCAGCAGTTCCGGCCGAAACACCATATATTTT. Using reference TRBV7-2 and TRBJ1-3 for the parts outside the CDR3, the full variable domain is GAGVSQSPSNKVTEKGKDVELRCDPISGHTALYWYRQSLGQGLEFLIYFQGNSAPDKSGLPSDRFSAERTGGSVSTLTIQRTQQEDSAVYLCASSSGRNTIYFGEGSWLTVV.

The chain employs TRBV9 and TRBJ1-2; D uncertain. The CDR3 is 14 residues long. The V and J ends lost 0 bases and 4 bases respectively, with 10 bases between them. From germline, CDR1 is SGDLS and CDR2 YYNGEE. The CDR3 coding sequence is TGTGCCAGCAGCGTAGGGTACGGAACCTATGGCTACACCTTC. This translates into CASSVGYGTYGYTF. Full variable domain (missing parts from reference TRBV9 and TRBJ1-2): DSGVTQTPKHLITATGQRVTLRCSPRSGDLSVYWYQQSLDQGLQFLIQYYNGEERAKGNILERFSAQQFPDLHSELNLSSLELGDSALYFCASSVGYGTYGYTFGSGTRLTVV.

In its sample, this clonotype was seen many times. The V gene is TRBV27, the J gene TRBJ2-2; 9 bases map to TRBD1. V was pared by 4 bases and J by 5 bases, with 11 bases of the junction left unmatched. The CDR3 spans 17 residues. Germline V gene data show CDR1 as MNHEY and CDR2 as SMNVEV (reference sequence). The CDR3 loop reads CASSSVILGTGTGELFF. The DNA for the CDR3 is TGTGCCAGCAGTTCGGTAATCTTAGGGACAGGGACCGGGGAGCTGTTTTTT.

This clonotype was counted ten times or more. The chain is built from TRBV7-9 and TRBJ2-3; TRBD2 might be the D (5 bases). CDR1 and CDR2 from the germline V gene are SEHNR and FQNEAQ (reference sequence). CDR3 length: 15 residues. V lost 2 bases, J lost 1 base, and 10 bases lay in between. The CDR3 sequence: CASSLRRGRTDTQYF. In DNA, the CDR3 is TGTGCCAGCAGCTTAAGACGGGGTCGCACAGATACGCAGTATTTT.

Only a few counts were recorded for this clonotype. The chain carries TRBV7-2 and TRBJ1-2, with 9 bases that match TRBD1. The V segment lost 5 bases and the J segment 6 bases; nucleotides outside the gene matches: 10. From germline, CDR1 is SGHTA and CDR2 FQGNSA. The CDR3 has 15 amino acids. CDR3 DNA: TGTGCCAGCAGCCGTGGGGACAGGGCACTTAATGGCTACACCTTC. Its translation is CASSRGDRALNGYTF.

Of note for this clonotype: Lacking the conserved final phenylalanine or tryptophan, this CDR3 likely reflects a read error. The rearrangement joins TRBV6-5 to TRBJ1-6, with D perhaps matching TRBD1 (5 bases). The CDR3 is made up of 16 amino acids. Trimming took 2 bases from V and 6 from J, leaving 14 bases between them. In germline, CDR1 is MNHEY, CDR2 SVGAGI. The CDR3 reads CASSYTSGRSNSPLHS. The CDR3 region has the DNA TGTGCCAGCAGTTACACATCGGGACGGTCTAATTCACCCCTCCACTCT.

The table lists this clonotype with many counts. The chain links TRBV5-1 to TRBJ2-3; D is unclear. The CDR3 is 14 residues long. From germline, CDR1 is SGHRS and CDR2 YFSETQ. The ends were cut back, 5 bases at V and 0 bases at J, with 10 bases in the middle. The CDR3 region is CASRGQFSTDTQYF. The CDR3 nucleotides are TGCGCCAGCAGAGGGCAGTTCAGCACAGATACGCAGTATTTT.

V and J are TRBV11-2 and TRBJ2-1, with 12 nucleotides matching TRBD2. V shed 2 bases and J 6 bases; nucleotides not matched to a gene: 17. There are 20 residues in the CDR3. The germline V gene has CDR1 SGHAT and CDR2 FQNNGV. This chain's CDR3 is CASSLRRATSGGSKANEQFF. The CDR3 bases are TGTGCCAGCAGCTTAAGAAGGGCGACTAGCGGGGGATCCAAAGCCAATGAGCAGTTCTTC.

This clonotype was picked up many times. V usage is TRBV5-1 and J usage is TRBJ2-2, with TRBD2 matching 13 bases. The CDR3 is 16 residues long. The J segment lost 7 bases and the V segment lost 4 bases, leaving 7 bases of the junction unmatched. CDR1 is SGHRS, CDR2 YFSETQ, per germline. CDR3 DNA sequence: TGCGCCAGCAGCCCTGGACTAGCGGGGGTCAGCGGGGAGCTGTTTTTT. Encoded protein: CASSPGLAGVSGELFF.

The rearrangement joins TRBV11-1 to TRBJ2-3; 10 bases agree with TRBD1. CDR1 SGHAT and CDR2 FQDESV come from the germline V gene (reference sequence). The CDR3 length is 18 residues. V shed 4 bases and J 0 bases; nucleotides not matched to a gene: 10. The CDR3 here is CASSSRDRGLRSTDTQYF. The DNA for the CDR3 is TGTGCCAGCAGCTCCCGGGACAGGGGCTTACGAAGCACAGATACGCAGTATTTT.

There are many counts of this clonotype. V gene TRBV11-2 combines with J gene TRBJ2-5; D could derive from TRBD1 or TRBD2 (6 bases each). CDR1 is SGHAT and CDR2 is FQNNGV in the germline V gene. The CDR3 length is 15 residues. V gave up 5 bases and J gave up 2 bases, with 15 bases separating them. CDR3: CASSLGGQRQETQYF. CDR3 sequence (DNA): TGTGCCAGCAGCCTCGGGGGACAAAGGCAAGAGACCCAGTACTTC.

The chain joins TRBV27 to TRBJ1-6, with D unclear. The V end lost 3 bases, the J end lost 8 bases, and 8 bases lay between the germline ends. CDR3 length: 13 amino acids. Per the germline V gene, CDR1 is MNHEY and CDR2 is SMNVEV (reference sequence). The CDR3 nucleotides are TGTGCCAGCAGTTTGCTTGCGGATTCACCCCTCCACTTT. This sequence encodes CASSLLADSPLHF.